These 9 T cell receptor beta chains share one sample of origin, sequenced in a study of CD8 T cells in Susac syndrome. An input of about 0.5 to 1 ug of RNA was subjected to reverse transcription using random hexamers. TCRdb ran MiXCR on the immunoSEQ multiplex PCR reads and lists one entry per CDR3 protein. The repertoire holds about 150,000 distinct CDR3 sequences, with roughly 94% as singletons. Source material: CD8+ T cells from PBMCs. Receptor source: a human donor with Susac syndrome.

J is TRBJ1-1 and V is TRBV4-1, with D hard to call. Trimming stripped 3 bases from V and 0 bases from J, with 11 bases between. The CDR3 loop spans 15 amino acids. Germline values: CDR1 MGHRA, CDR2 YSYEKL. CDR3 amino acids: CASSQLPGLNTEAFF. The CDR3 region has the DNA TGCGCCAGCAGCCAGTTGCCCGGATTGAACACTGAAGCTTTCTTT.

This chain links TRBV6-4 with TRBJ2-1, with a tentative D call TRBD1 (5 bases). This CDR3 is 11 amino acids long. V shed 5 bases and J shed 6 bases, with 5 bases lying between them. Germline-derived CDR1 and CDR2 are MRHNA and SNTAGT. As DNA, the CDR3 is TGTGCCAGCAGTCAGGGCAATGAGCAGTTCTTC. Translating it yields CASSQGNEQFF.

This chain connects TRBV5-4 to TRBJ2-3, with D maybe TRBD1 (6 bases). V lost 5 bases and J lost 4, with 14 bases in between. The CDR3 runs to 14 residues. Germline CDR1 is SGHNT and CDR2 is YYREEE (reference sequence). CDR3 loop: CASSFWTDPDTQYF. CDR3 bases: TGTGCCAGCAGTTTTTGGACAGATCCAGATACGCAGTATTTT.

The CDR3 protein is CASSSIAGGVNEQFF. In nucleotides, the CDR3 is TGTGCCAGCAGCTCGATAGCGGGAGGAGTCAATGAGCAGTTCTTC. This chain links TRBV7-6 with TRBJ2-1, with 10 positions matching TRBD2. CDR3 length: 15 amino acids. V lost 4 bases and J lost 6; bases outside the gene matches: 6. The germline V gene encodes CDR1 SGHVS and CDR2 FNYEAQ.

The J gene is TRBJ2-3, the V gene TRBV9; no reliable D call. CDR1 is SGDLS and CDR2 is YYNGEE in the germline V gene. This CDR3 region has 16 residues. With 3 bases removed from V and 2 bases from J, the gap between germline ends came to 16 bases. CDR3: CASSARQGSLTDTQYF. The CDR3, as DNA: TGTGCCAGCAGCGCACGACAAGGCAGCCTCACAGATACGCAGTATTTT.

The chain recombines TRBV28 with TRBJ2-1; D is possibly TRBD1 (7 bases). V was trimmed by 8 bases and J by 9 bases, leaving 14 bases between them. The CDR3 runs 12 residues. Germline V gene sequence: CDR1 MDHEN, CDR2 SYDVKM. The CDR3 region has the DNA TGTGCCAGCTGTGCTCAGGGGGGTGAGCAGTTCTTC. The encoded protein is CASCAQGGEQFF.

The chain is built from TRBV6-1 and TRBJ1-1; the match to TRBD1 covers 9 bases. The ends lost 6 bases at V and 0 bases at J; junction bases unmatched: 5. Germline assignment: CDR1 MNHNS and CDR2 SASEGT. The CDR3 contains 15 residues. The CDR3 sequence: CASRERTGVNTEAFF. The CDR3 DNA sequence: TGTGCCAGCAGGGAACGGACAGGGGTGAACACTGAAGCTTTCTTT.

The chain uses TRBV29-1 and TRBJ2-2; 7 bases fit TRBD1. The germline CDR1 and CDR2 sequences are SQVTM and ANQGSEA. Trimming cost V 6 bases and J 1 base; bases outside gene matches: 5. The CDR3 runs to 14 residues. CDR3 coding DNA: TGCAGCGTCTCCGGGACAGAGAACACCGGGGAGCTGTTTTTT. Protein product: CSVSGTENTGELFF.

The chain uses TRBV9 and TRBJ1-2, with D hard to call. V was cut by 3 bases and J by 6 bases, with 15 bases left in between. This CDR3 region has 14 residues. From germline, CDR1 is SGDLS and CDR2 YYNGEE. The CDR3 nucleotides read TGTGCCAGCAGCGAGGACGGGATAGTAGATGGCTACACCTTC. Translated: CASSEDGIVDGYTF.